One sample yielded the 27 T cell receptor beta chains listed below, sequenced in a study of breast tumors, draining lymph nodes, adjacent tissues. Axillary draining lymph nodes of breast cancer patients supplied the node samples. TCRdb independently ran MiXCR on the multiplex PCR reads; one entry per CDR3 protein. This table has 160,000 or so distinct CDR3 sequences, around 33% appearing once. The sequenced sample consisted of axillary lymph node tissue. These receptors were taken from a female donor with breast cancer. Some clones in this sample may be carry-over from other donors' samples.

Ten or more counts support this clonotype. The rearrangement links TRBV5-1 to TRBJ1-3; D gene ambiguous. The CDR3 runs 18 residues. The ends were cut back, 4 bases at V and 0 bases at J, with 20 bases in the middle. Germline V gene lookup returns CDR1 SGHRS and CDR2 YFSETQ. The CDR3 spells CASSPRGPRSHSGNTIYF. In DNA form, the CDR3 reads TGCGCCAGCAGCCCCCGAGGGCCCAGGAGCCACTCTGGAAACACCATATATTTT.

The chain combines TRBV6-5 with TRBJ1-1; no clear D gene. Germline CDR1 MNHEY, CDR2 SVGAGI. There are 13 residues in the CDR3. With 4 bases removed from V and 1 base from J, the gap between germline ends came to 7 bases. CDR3 bases: TGTGCCAGCAGTTCCCACAGGAACACTGAAGCTTTCTTT. Protein: CASSSHRNTEAFF.

In its sample, this clonotype was seen many times. V is TRBV25-1 and J is TRBJ1-5; D is undetermined. CDR1 MGHDK and CDR2 SYGVNS come from the germline V gene. V shed 2 bases and J shed 2 bases, with 4 bases lying between them. The length of the CDR3 is 13 residues. The CDR3 sequence: CASSEGCNQPQHF. In DNA, the CDR3 is TGTGCCAGCAGTGAAGGCTGCAATCAGCCCCAGCATTTT.

In this sample, this clonotype turned up many times. The gene calls are TRBV5-1 and TRBJ1-3; D unresolved. The CDR3 length is 16 residues. V lost 4 bases, J lost 1 base, and 15 bases lay in between. Per the germline V gene, CDR1 is SGHRS and CDR2 is YFSETQ. The CDR3 loop is CASSLTLSRSGNTIYF. For the CDR3, the DNA is TGCGCCAGCAGCCTCACCCTGTCGAGATCTGGAAACACCATATATTTT.

This clonotype was found many times. This rearrangement joins TRBV11-2 to TRBJ2-2, with D perhaps matching TRBD1 (5 bases). Trimming took 5 bases from V and 2 from J, leaving 12 bases between them. The CDR3 length is 15 residues. Germline-derived CDR1 and CDR2 are SGHAT and FQNNGV. The CDR3 DNA reads TGTGCCAGCAGCCCAAAAGGGGTTAACACCGGGGAGCTGTTTTTT. Its translation: CASSPKGVNTGELFF.

There are many counts of this clonotype. The genes are TRBV6-5 and TRBJ2-7; D is undetermined. The germline V gene has CDR1 MNHEY and CDR2 SVGAGI. The CDR3 extends over 10 amino acids. V was cut by 8 bases and J by 4 bases, with 6 bases left in between. DNA for the CDR3: TGTGCCAGCGGAACGTACGAGCAGTACTTC. It is translated as CASGTYEQYF.

This clonotype was detected many times. The gene calls are TRBV9 and TRBJ2-3; unclear D gene. Germline V gene sequence: CDR1 SGDLS, CDR2 YYNGEE. Trimming removed 4 bases at V and 2 bases at J, with 17 bases between. There are 16 residues in the CDR3. CDR3 sequence: CASSSDGRFPTDTQYF. The CDR3 DNA sequence: TGTGCCAGCAGCTCCGACGGCCGATTCCCCACAGATACGCAGTATTTT.

Turning to this clonotype: The conserved final phenylalanine or tryptophan is absent from the CDR3, which likely points to a read error. This rearrangement joins TRBV4-1 to TRBJ2-5, with no clear D. The germline gives CDR1 MGHRA, CDR2 YSYEKL. Trimming pared 2 bases from V and 5 bases from J, leaving 12 bases between. This CDR3 is built from 14 residues. CDR3 sequence (DNA): TGCGCCAGCAGCCAACCGGTCATCCCGGAGACCCAGTACTCC. Protein: CASSQPVIPETQYS.

This clonotype occurred many times. This chain connects TRBV12-3 or TRBV12-4 to TRBJ2-3; no reliable D call. Trimming pared 8 bases from V and 4 bases from J, leaving 13 bases between. The CDR3 is 13 residues long. The CDR3 here is CASGRPEADTQYF. The DNA of the CDR3 is TGTGCCAGCGGACGGCCTGAGGCAGATACGCAGTATTTT.

This chain connects TRBV20-1 to TRBJ2-5; possibly TRBD1 for D (5 bases). Trimming pared 0 bases from V and 7 bases from J, leaving 15 bases between. CDR3 length equals 14 residues. CDR1 and CDR2 (germline): DFQATT, SNEGSKA (reference sequence). The CDR3 coding sequence is TGCAGTGCTAGAGATAGGGAAGGGGTAAGGACCCAGTACTTC. Translation gives CSARDREGVRTQYF.

Regarding this clonotype: At one boundary the junction diverges from the germline segment, which might be a read error. The V and J genes are TRBV20-1 and TRBJ2-2; D could derive from TRBD1 or TRBD2 (5 bases each). This CDR3 spans 16 amino acids. The germline CDR1 and CDR2 sequences are DFQATT and SNEGSKA (reference sequence). The CDR3 sequence: CSFSKGVYATTGEPFF. CDR3 DNA: TGCAGTTTTTCCAAAGGGGTTTACGCGACCACCGGGGAGCCGTTTTTT.

This clonotype was recorded at least ten times. This sequence joins TRBV12-3 or TRBV12-4 and TRBJ2-5; no firm D call. This CDR3 region has 13 residues. V was trimmed by 2 bases and J by 1 base, leaving 5 bases between them. The CDR3 nucleotides read TGTGCCAGCAGTTTAATAGCCCAAGAGACCCAGTACTTC. Its protein is CASSLIAQETQYF.

The chain employs TRBV20-1 and TRBJ2-7; D unclear. The germline V and J ends were trimmed by 1 base and 2 bases, with 6 bases remaining between them. The CDR3 extends over 12 amino acids. Germline loops: CDR1 DFQATT, CDR2 SNEGSKA (reference sequence). The CDR3 region has the DNA TGCAGTGCTAGAGTACGGACCTACGAGCAGTACTTC. This translates into CSARVRTYEQYF.

The table lists this clonotype with many counts. The rearrangement uses TRBV29-1 and TRBJ1-2, with a tentative D call TRBD1 (5 bases). Trimming left V 4 bases short and J 7 bases short, with 16 bases between. The CDR3 consists of 13 residues. Germline CDR1 is SQVTM and CDR2 is ANQGSEA. The CDR3 sequence is CSVAGTGWSGYTF. The CDR3 DNA sequence: TGCAGCGTTGCCGGGACCGGGTGGTCTGGCTACACCTTC.

This clonotype was found many times. The rearrangement joins TRBV4-3 to TRBJ2-1; D call uncertain. CDR3 length equals 12 residues. The germline V and J ends were trimmed by 1 base and 9 bases, with 7 bases remaining between them. The germline CDR1 and CDR2 sequences are LGHNA and YSLEER. The CDR3 DNA is TGCGCCAGCAGCCAAGGGTACGGTGAGCAGTTCTTC. Its protein is CASSQGYGEQFF.

This clonotype was recorded at least ten times. The chain links TRBV19 to TRBJ1-5; possible D gene TRBD1, 6 bases. The CDR3 runs to 13 residues. Germline V gives CDR1 LNHDA, CDR2 SQIVND (reference sequence). The ends were cut back, 10 bases at V and 4 bases at J, with 14 bases in the middle. This CDR3 is CATRGVVNQPQHF. As DNA, the CDR3 is TGTGCCACAAGGGGGGTGGTAAATCAGCCCCAGCATTTT. Full variable domain (outside the CDR3, taken from reference TRBV19 and TRBJ1-5): DGGITQSPKYLFRKEGQNVTLSCEQNLNHDAMYWYRQDPGQGLRLIYYSQIVNDFQKGDIAEGYSVSREKKESFPLTVTSAQKNPTAFYLCATRGVVNQPQHFGDGTRLSIL.

This clonotype came up a few times. A much larger clone lies one base from this, so it may be a read error. The V and J genes are TRBV5-8 and TRBJ1-2; D gene uncertain. Germline V CDR1 and CDR2: SGHTS, YDEGEE. V shed 2 bases and J shed 6 bases, with 17 bases lying between them. The CDR3 has 15 amino acids. The CDR3 spells CASSLVGAKPHGYTF. CDR3 in DNA: TGTGCCAGCAGCTTAGTGGGTGCAAAACCCCATGGCTACACCTTC.

CDR3 nucleotide sequence: TGCGCCAGCAGCCAAGAAGGATCCTACAATGAGCAGTATTTT. This translates into CASSQEGSYNEQYF. V usage is TRBV4-1 and J usage is TRBJ2-3; D unresolved. This CDR3 has 14 amino acids. Trimming took off 0 bases at V and 11 bases at J, with 15 bases between the two ends. CDR1 and CDR2 from the germline V gene are MGHRA and YSYEKL.

This clonotype was detected ten times or more. This chain connects TRBV6-2 or TRBV6-3 to TRBJ1-5; possibly TRBD1 for D (6 bases). The germline gives CDR1 MNHEY, CDR2 SVGEGT. V was clipped by 7 bases and J by 0 bases, with 13 bases between them. CDR3 length: 15 amino acids. In nucleotides, the CDR3 is TGTGCCAGCACCCTGGGACAAAATAGCAATCAGCCCCAGCATTTT. This sequence encodes CASTLGQNSNQPQHF.

This clonotype was observed at least ten times. J is TRBJ2-1 and V is TRBV6-5; D remains unclear. Germline lookup yields CDR1 MNHEY and CDR2 SVGAGI. CDR3 length: 14 residues. V dropped 5 bases and J dropped 6 bases, with 14 bases sitting between them. In DNA form, the CDR3 reads TGTGCCAGCAGTGGCTCTGGCAAGCTCAATGAGCAGTTCTTC. Translation gives CASSGSGKLNEQFF.

This clonotype occurred many times. The rearrangement uses TRBV5-1 and TRBJ2-3; 14 bases agree with TRBD2. Germline trimming cut 4 bases from V and 5 bases from J; bases unmatched to any gene: 6. The CDR3 consists of 16 residues. CDR1 is SGHRS, CDR2 YFSETQ, per germline. CDR3 in DNA: TGCGCCAGCAGCCCCCGACTAGCGGGGGGGGGAGATACGCAGTATTTT. This encodes CASSPRLAGGGDTQYF.

Concerning this clonotype itself: This clone may be a read error of a much larger clone one base away. The chain carries TRBV28 and TRBJ1-4; TRBD1 might be the D (5 bases). Germline CDR1 MDHEN, CDR2 SYDVKM. V shed 7 bases and J shed 6 bases, with 21 bases lying between them. This CDR3 region has 16 residues. The CDR3 is CASTPRSEPGDEKLFF. CDR3 in DNA: TGTGCCAGCACCCCCAGATCGGAGCCGGGGGATGAAAAACTGTTTTTT.

The chain carries TRBV7-9 and TRBJ2-7; weak D call: TRBD2 (5 bases). Trimming removed 5 bases from V and 3 bases from J, with 14 bases in between. The CDR3 totals 14 residues. The germline gives CDR1 SEHNR, CDR2 FQNEAQ (reference sequence). CDR3 DNA sequence: TGTGCCAGCAGCAGAATTAAAGGGAGCTACGAGCAGTACTTC. Translating it yields CASSRIKGSYEQYF. The full variable domain, in which reference TRBV7-9 and TRBJ2-7 provide the parts outside the CDR3, is DTGVSQNPRHKITKRGQNVTFRCDPISEHNRLYWYRQTLGQGPEFLTYFQNEAQLEKSRLLSDRFSAERPKGSFSTLEIQRTEQGDSAMYLCASSRIKGSYEQYFGPGTRLTVT.

CDR3 coding DNA: TGTGCCAGCAGTGAGCCCGGGACTAGCGGCTACGAGCAGTACTTC. Its protein product is CASSEPGTSGYEQYF. The J gene is TRBJ2-7, the V gene TRBV6-1; 11 bases map to TRBD2. V was clipped by 3 bases and J by 3 bases; unmatched bases: 4. Germline CDR1 and CDR2: MNHNS and SASEGT. The CDR3 is made up of 15 amino acids.

The chain joins TRBV25-1 to TRBJ2-2; D remains unclear. Trimming shortened V by 7 bases and J by 5 bases, and 11 bases separated the two germline ends. The CDR3 is 13 amino acids. Germline CDR1 MGHDK, CDR2 SYGVNS. CDR3 coding DNA: TGTGCCAGCACAGAGATGAGGACCGGGGAGCTGTTTTTT. Protein: CASTEMRTGELFF.

The chain links TRBV20-1 to TRBJ2-1; 9 nucleotides agree with TRBD2. CDR3 length: 13 residues. The trim removed 6 bases at V and 7 bases at J, leaving 7 bases unmatched. The germline CDR1 and CDR2 sequences are DFQATT and SNEGSKA (reference sequence). For the CDR3, the DNA is TGCAGTGCGCCGGGACTAGCCTTAAATGAGCAGTTCTTC. Translating gives CSAPGLALNEQFF.

This clonotype was seen at least ten times. An end of the junction differs from the germline gene, which may be a read error. This chain joins TRBV6-1 and TRBJ1-2; no clear D. CDR1 is MNHNS and CDR2 is SASEGT in the germline V gene. The CDR3 is 11 amino acids. The CDR3 spells CASSELADRFF. DNA of the CDR3: TGTGCCAGCAGTGAACTGGCAGACCGTTTCTTC.